This T cell receptor (beta chain) originates from a study of persistence of HIV-infected CD4 T cells. V lost 6 bases and J lost 6; bases outside the gene matches: 10. The CDR3 runs 14 residues. The V gene's germline CDR1 is MNHEY and CDR2 SVGAGI. With regard to this clone: Antigen unknown.

Study-wide results and caveats: Compared with CD3/CD28-stimulated cells, CMV- and Gag-responding cells showed lower TCRbeta richness.

Sequencing used immunoSEQ version 4 in survey mode. TCRdb's copy holds only in-frame clones and misses some; the assay was immunoSEQ multiplex PCR. The profile covers tens of thousands of clones, with about nine tenths appearing a single time and about 0.46% taken by the ten largest. Nonspecific anti-CD3/anti-CD28 bead stimulation represents the broad CD4+ T cell repertoire. Responding CD4+ T cells were sorted by upregulation of both CD40 ligand and CD69. The receptor was derived from an adult woman with HIV who was CMV-seropositive. The specimen was CD4+ T cells sorted from PBMCs after approximately 20-hour stimulation, collected from a patient who received antiretroviral therapy. The genes are TRBV6-5 and TRBJ1-2; 7 nucleotides agree with TRBD1. CDR3 sequence: CASSPPTGMNGYTF. CDR3 nucleotides: TGTGCCAGCAGCCCACCGACAGGGATGAATGGCTACACCTTC.